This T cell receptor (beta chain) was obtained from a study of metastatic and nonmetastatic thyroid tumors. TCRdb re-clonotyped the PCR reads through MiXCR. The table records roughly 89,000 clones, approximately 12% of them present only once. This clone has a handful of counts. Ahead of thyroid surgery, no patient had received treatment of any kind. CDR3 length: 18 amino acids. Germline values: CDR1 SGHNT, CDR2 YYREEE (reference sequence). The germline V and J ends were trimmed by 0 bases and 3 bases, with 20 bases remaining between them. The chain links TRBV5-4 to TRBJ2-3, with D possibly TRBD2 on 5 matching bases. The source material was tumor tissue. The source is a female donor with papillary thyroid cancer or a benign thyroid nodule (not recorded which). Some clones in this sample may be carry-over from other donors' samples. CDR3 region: CASSLGTSSGGGTDTQYF. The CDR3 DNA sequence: TGTGCCAGCAGCTTGGGTACTTCTTCCGGAGGTGGGACAGATACGCAGTATTTT.